One and the same sample provided the 21 T cell receptor beta chains below, sequenced in a study of cytomegalovirus exposure and HLA in healthy donors. The PCR contained 60 Vbeta and 13 Jbeta primers. Method: immunoSEQ multiplex PCR; TCRdb's copy keeps in-frame clones and lacks some. The table records about 75,000 clones, 80% to 90% of them present only once. Sequenced sample: PBMCs. These receptor sequences come from a man aged 65-85 years in good health and CMV-seropositive.

The V gene is TRBV5-8, the J gene TRBJ2-5; D might be TRBD2 (5 bases). This CDR3 contains 11 residues. Looked up from germline, CDR1 is SGHTS and CDR2 is YDEGEE. V gave up 4 bases and J gave up 5 bases, with 6 bases separating them. CDR3 residues: CASSPGETQYF. Here the CDR3 DNA reads TGTGCCAGCAGCCCGGGGGAGACCCAGTACTTC.

This chain links TRBV5-6 with TRBJ2-5, with 12 bases lining up with TRBD1. The length of the CDR3 is 16 residues. The V segment lost 2 bases and the J segment 5 bases; nucleotides outside the gene matches: 7. Per the germline V gene, CDR1 is SGHDT and CDR2 is YYEEEE. The CDR3 DNA reads as TGTGCCAGCAGCTTCCGGGACAGGGGGCCCCAGGAGACCCAGTACTTC. Amino acids: CASSFRDRGPQETQYF.

This clone was counted a single time. V is TRBV4-1 and J is TRBJ2-1; possibly TRBD1 for D (6 bases). Per germline, CDR1 MGHRA and CDR2 YSYEKL. V was clipped by 2 bases and J by 3 bases, with 11 bases between them. There are 15 residues in the CDR3. CDR3 in DNA: TGCGCCAGCAGCCAATATCGGACAGACTACAATGAGCAGTTCTTC. It codes for CASSQYRTDYNEQFF.

V and J are TRBV11-1 and TRBJ2-1; D is possibly TRBD1 (5 bases). Germline V lookup: CDR1 SGHAT, CDR2 FQDESV (reference sequence). The CDR3 extends over 19 amino acids. Trimming cost V 5 bases and J 0 bases, with 23 bases left between them. The CDR3 bases are TGTGCCAGCAGCGGCCCCGCAGGGCGCCTGTTGGGCTCCTACAATGAGCAGTTCTTC. Translation: CASSGPAGRLLGSYNEQFF.

This clone was counted only a few times. The CDR3 DNA reads as TGTGCCAGCAGTGAAGCGGGCGCGGGCTATGGCTACACCTTC. Translating gives CASSEAGAGYGYTF. The V gene is TRBV6-1, the J gene TRBJ1-2; no clear D gene. The CDR3 length is 14 residues. With 0 bases removed from V and 4 bases from J, the gap between germline ends came to 9 bases. The germline V gene encodes CDR1 MNHNS and CDR2 SASEGT.

The V call is TRBV18, the J call TRBJ2-1, with TRBD1 matching 7 bases. V shed 0 bases and J 7 bases; nucleotides not matched to a gene: 6. Germline assignment: CDR1 KGHSH and CDR2 LQKENI. The CDR3 extends over 15 amino acids. CDR3 nucleotides: TGTGCCAGCTCACCACCCGACAGGGTCGAGAATGAGCAGTTCTTC. The encoded protein is CASSPPDRVENEQFF.

This clone was found once. This chain connects TRBV5-1 to TRBJ1-6; D unclear. This CDR3 region has 12 residues. V shed 4 bases and J shed 7 bases, with 6 bases lying between them. Germline-derived CDR1 and CDR2 are SGHRS and YFSETQ. DNA for the CDR3: TGCGCCAGCAGCCAAGAGAATTCACCCCTCCACTTT. It yields the protein CASSQENSPLHF.

The chain recombines TRBV18 with TRBJ2-6, with D possibly being TRBD2 (7 bases). CDR1 KGHSH and CDR2 LQKENI come from the germline V gene. There are 17 residues in the CDR3. V lost 0 bases to trimming and J lost 4 bases, with 13 bases between them. The CDR3 is CASSPPGGATGANVLTF. DNA for the CDR3: TGTGCCAGCTCACCACCGGGGGGGGCGACAGGGGCCAACGTCCTGACTTTC. Full variable domain (outside the CDR3, taken from reference TRBV18 and TRBJ2-6): NAGVMQNPRHLVRRRGQEARLRCSPMKGHSHVYWYRQLPEEGLKFMVYLQKENIIDESGMPKERFSAEFPKEGPSILRIQQVVRGDSAAYFCASSPPGGATGANVLTFGAGSRLTVL.

This chain joins TRBV30 and TRBJ2-3; 9 bases are a match to TRBD2. Germline V gene lookup returns CDR1 GTSNPN and CDR2 SVGIG (reference sequence). The trim removed 5 bases at V and 3 bases at J, leaving 9 bases unmatched. The CDR3 contains 15 residues. The CDR3 region has the DNA TGTGCCTGGGCGTCCCTAGCGGGAATTACAGATACGCAGTATTTT. It codes for CAWASLAGITDTQYF.

The chain has TRBV19 and TRBJ2-2; D remains ambiguous. Germline loops: CDR1 LNHDA, CDR2 SQIVND (reference sequence). V was clipped by 3 bases and J by 5 bases, with 7 bases between them. This CDR3 is built from 13 residues. The CDR3 DNA sequence: TGTGCCAGTAGTATTAGCACTACCGGGGAGCTGTTTTTT. It is translated as CASSISTTGELFF. Together with reference TRBV19 and TRBJ2-2, the CDR3 gives the full variable domain: DGGITQSPKYLFRKEGQNVTLSCEQNLNHDAMYWYRQDPGQGLRLIYYSQIVNDFQKGDIAEGYSVSREKKESFPLTVTSAQKNPTAFYLCASSISTTGELFFGEGSRLTVL.

This chain uses TRBV7-9 with TRBJ2-2; D ambiguous. The length of the CDR3 is 15 residues. V gave up 1 base and J gave up 5 bases, with 11 bases separating them. Germline-derived CDR1 and CDR2 are SEHNR and FQNEAQ (reference sequence). The CDR3 nucleotides read TGTGCCAGCAGCTTAGTGTCGGCCGGGACCGGGGAGCTGTTTTTT. Protein product: CASSLVSAGTGELFF.

This clone was counted only a few times. CDR3 protein: CASSFAGNSNQPQHF. CDR3 DNA: TGTGCCAGCAGTTTCGCAGGGAATAGCAATCAGCCCCAGCATTTT. The rearrangement links TRBV6-5 to TRBJ1-5; D may be TRBD1 (5 bases). Trimming cost V 4 bases and J 0 bases, with 10 bases left between them. Germline-derived CDR1 and CDR2 are MNHEY and SVGAGI. This CDR3 is built from 15 residues.

The chain employs TRBV7-2 and TRBJ1-5; no definite D call. CDR3 size: 13 residues. V was pared by 0 bases and J by 5 bases, with 5 bases between. Per the germline V gene, CDR1 is SGHTA and CDR2 is FQGNSA. This CDR3 reads CASSLAGDQPQHF. In nucleotides, the CDR3 is TGTGCCAGCAGCTTAGCGGGAGATCAGCCCCAGCATTTT. The variable domain in full, with the rest retrieved from reference TRBV7-2 and TRBJ1-5, is GAGVSQSPSNKVTEKGKDVELRCDPISGHTALYWYRQSLGQGLEFLIYFQGNSAPDKSGLPSDRFSAERTGGSVSTLTIQRTQQEDSAVYLCASSLAGDQPQHFGDGTRLSIL.

V and J are TRBV5-1 and TRBJ2-7; D is undetermined. The CDR3 contains 11 residues. Trimming left V 2 bases short and J 3 bases short, with 3 bases between. CDR1 and CDR2 from the germline V gene are SGHRS and YFSETQ. The DNA of the CDR3 is TGCGCCAGCAGCTTTAACTACGAGCAGTACTTC. Translated: CASSFNYEQYF.

This chain links TRBV11-2 with TRBJ2-1; possibly TRBD2 for D (6 bases). The germline gives CDR1 SGHAT, CDR2 FQNNGV. The CDR3 totals 17 residues. V lost 1 base and J 3 bases, leaving 16 bases between the germline ends. The DNA of the CDR3 is TGTGCCAGCAGCTTAGGCGGGGCAGGGCAGTACTACAATGAGCAGTTCTTC. This sequence encodes CASSLGGAGQYYNEQFF.

This clone has only a few counts. The chain uses TRBV5-8 and TRBJ1-4; D is undetermined. Germline V gene lookup returns CDR1 SGHTS and CDR2 YDEGEE. CDR3 length: 15 residues. The V gene lost 4 bases and the J gene lost 8 bases, with 18 bases spanning the gap. The CDR3 sequence: CASSVPSRAREKLFF. The CDR3 nucleotides read TGTGCCAGCAGCGTCCCTTCGCGGGCGCGAGAAAAACTGTTTTTT.

This chain uses TRBV19 with TRBJ1-5, with a tentative D call TRBD1 (5 bases). The germline CDR1 and CDR2 sequences are LNHDA and SQIVND (reference sequence). The germline V and J ends were trimmed by 6 bases and 0 bases, with 12 bases remaining between them. The CDR3 covers 15 residues. For the CDR3, the DNA is TGTGCCAGTAGGCTGACAGTTTATAGCAATCAGCCCCAGCATTTT. This gives the protein CASRLTVYSNQPQHF.

The V and J genes are TRBV6-1 and TRBJ1-5; TRBD1 is a possible D gene (5 bases). The germline CDR1 and CDR2 sequences are MNHNS and SASEGT. The CDR3 sequence is 14 residues long. Between the trimmed V and J ends, which lost 8 bases and 0 bases, there was a span of 11 bases. DNA for the CDR3: TGTGCCAGCGGGGGGGGTTATAGCAATCAGCCCCAGCATTTT. This gives the protein CASGGGYSNQPQHF.

The chain links TRBV5-4 to TRBJ2-7; TRBD1 agrees at 7 bases. Trimming cost V 3 bases and J 0 bases; bases outside gene matches: 9. From germline, CDR1 is SGHNT and CDR2 YYREEE (reference sequence). This CDR3 is built from 16 residues. Written as DNA, the CDR3 is TGTGCCAGCAGCTCCTGGACAGGTTCCCTCTCCTACGAGCAGTACTTC. Its protein product is CASSSWTGSLSYEQYF.

V is TRBV7-8 and J is TRBJ1-6, with 9 bases identical to TRBD1. V was clipped by 7 bases and J by 7 bases; unmatched bases: 8. The CDR3 extends over 15 amino acids. The V gene's germline CDR1 is SGHVS and CDR2 FQNEAQ. For the CDR3, the DNA is TGTGCCAGCAACTCCGGGACAGGGTGGAATTCACCCCTCCACTTT. It specifies CASNSGTGWNSPLHF.

The V gene is TRBV6-5, the J gene TRBJ2-7; 10 nucleotides align to TRBD1. This CDR3 contains 16 residues. Germline values: CDR1 MNHEY, CDR2 SVGAGI. The V gene end was trimmed by 4 bases and the J gene end by 2 bases; junction bases not matched to a gene: 8. CDR3 in amino acids: CASSSGGQGFPYEQYF. The CDR3 nucleotides read TGTGCCAGCAGTTCCGGGGGACAGGGGTTTCCCTACGAGCAGTACTTC.